This T cell receptor beta chain was captured by sequencing in a study of shared clonotypes between healthy human individuals. Study observations and caveats: Among donors, clonotype sharing was expected to be affected by sequencing depth.

About this clone: Antigen unknown.

The protocol was immunoSEQ multiplex PCR, while the TCRdb copy is restricted to in-frame clones and leaves out a portion. The sample includes 530,000 or so clones, over 75% of them seen just once. Germline CDR1 MNHEY, CDR2 SVGAGI. The CDR3 spans 15 residues. Trimming removed 6 bases from V and 10 bases from J, with 22 bases in between. The donor population consisted of healthy HIV-negative adults with no recent acute infections or vaccinations. This chain uses TRBV6-5 with TRBJ2-1; a weak D match, TRBD2 (5 bases). Material: PBMCs. This TCR was sampled from a woman aged 40 to 50 in good health. Some clones in this sample may be carry-over from other donors' samples. The CDR3 sequence is CASRRPGPQREEQFF. The CDR3 bases are TGTGCCAGCAGGCGTCCCGGGCCCCAAAGGGAGGAGCAGTTCTTC.